Sequencing of this T cell receptor (beta chain) was carried out in a study of CXCR3-negative and CXCR3-positive naive CD8 T cells. Those CD8+ T cells considered naive were CD45RO-CCR7+CD27+CD95-. This CDR3 has 17 amino acids. Germline V CDR1 and CDR2: LNHDA, SQIVND (reference sequence). Regarding this clonotype: Its matching antigen is unknown.

5' RACE that incorporated UMI labels was used to prepare the TRB cDNA libraries. No DNA is given; TCRdb re-called the 5' RACE reads and lists each CDR3 protein once. This sample contains about 56,000 distinct CDR3 sequences. Study-level points and caveats: CXCR3-expressing naive cells carried TRB CDR3s more hydrophobic than those of CXCR3-negative naive cells. Comparison of naive CXCR3-negative and CXCR3-positive cells revealed similar TRBV-TRBJ usage, while memory cells differed.

Sequenced material: naive CXCR3+ CD8+ T cells from blood. Subset of the sample: CD45RO-CCR7+CD27+CD95- naive CD8+ T cells expressing CXCR3 (TNR3+). The receptor's source is a human donor in good health. Some clones in this sample may be carry-over from other donors' samples. This chain connects TRBV19 to TRBJ2-3; lacking DNA, the TRBD2 call made by TCRdb goes unchecked. The CDR3 reads CASSGPYFASSTDTQYF. Drawing the rest from reference TRBV19 and TRBJ2-3, the complete variable domain is DGGITQSPKYLFRKEGQNVTLSCEQNLNHDAMYWYRQDPGQGLRLIYYSQIVNDFQKGDIAEGYSVSREKKESFPLTVTSAQKNPTAFYLCASSGPYFASSTDTQYFGPGTRLTVL.